A single sample is the source of the 21 T cell receptor beta chains below, sequenced in a study of T-cell reconstitution after alpha-beta-depleted transplantation in children. Preparation of the TCRbeta library used unique molecular identifiers. TCRdb reanalysed the PCR reads using MiXCR and keeps one entry per CDR3 protein. This table has approximately 130,000 distinct CDR3 sequences, 9.5% to 10% appearing once. The sequences come from PBMCs, mostly from graft donor cells, collected 180 days after TCRalphabeta/CD19-depleted stem cell transplant. The receptors here all came from a girl under three years old who had a stem cell transplant for combined immunodeficiency, so the T cells may come from the graft donor.

In its sample, this clonotype was seen a few times. The chain is built from TRBV12-3 or TRBV12-4 and TRBJ2-1, with 10 positions matching TRBD1. The V gene end was trimmed by 5 bases and the J gene end by 6 bases; junction bases not matched to a gene: 7. The CDR3 has 15 residues. The CDR3 bases are TGTGCCAGCAGTCGTGGGACAGGGGTCGTCAATGAGCAGTTCTTC. Its translation: CASSRGTGVVNEQFF.

This clonotype appeared many times. The chain combines TRBV10-3 with TRBJ1-6, with TRBD1 identical over 7 bases. Germline CDR1 reads ENHRY; CDR2 reads SYGVKD. The CDR3 runs to 16 residues. V trimming: 5 bases; J trimming: 7 bases; junction bases outside the gene matches: 11. Written as DNA, the CDR3 is TGTGCCATCAGTTTAACCGGGACAGCAGACAATTCACCCCTCCACTTT. It encodes CAISLTGTADNSPLHF.

This clonotype was picked up a small number of times. The gene calls are TRBV6-4 and TRBJ2-1; 10 bases match TRBD2. The CDR3 sequence is 21 residues long. Germline assignment: CDR1 MRHNA and CDR2 SNTAGT. V was clipped by 6 bases and J by 3 bases; unmatched bases: 23. The CDR3: CASSSLSRLAGEWRNYNEQFF. CDR3 nucleotide sequence: TGTGCCAGCAGCTCACTCAGTCGGCTAGCGGGAGAATGGAGGAACTACAATGAGCAGTTCTTC.

This clonotype was observed a handful of times. The V call is TRBV13, the J call TRBJ2-7; 8 bases line up with TRBD1. The CDR3 is 14 amino acids. The germline V gene encodes CDR1 PRHDT and CDR2 FYEKMQ (reference sequence). J was trimmed by 1 base and V by 4 bases; bases with no gene match: 3. This CDR3 is CASSSGGASYEQYF. The CDR3 bases are TGTGCCAGCAGCTCAGGGGGCGCATCCTACGAGCAGTACTTC.

This clonotype was detected ten times or more. The V gene is TRBV18, the J gene TRBJ2-7; 7 bases fit TRBD1. The CDR3 contains 13 residues. V lost 3 bases to trimming and J lost 3 bases; unmatched junction nucleotides: 2. Germline assignment: CDR1 KGHSH and CDR2 LQKENI. The CDR3: CASSPGQYYEQYF. The CDR3 DNA is TGTGCCAGCTCACCGGGACAGTACTACGAGCAGTACTTC.

The chain uses TRBV20-1 and TRBJ2-2; D remains unclear. CDR3 length equals 13 residues. V was trimmed by 5 bases and J by 5 bases, leaving 12 bases between them. The germline gives CDR1 DFQATT, CDR2 SNEGSKA (reference sequence). CDR3 DNA sequence: TGCAGTGCTTCTCCGGGTTTTACCGGGGAGCTGTTTTTT. This codes for CSASPGFTGELFF.

This clonotype has ten or more counts. The chain carries TRBV29-1 and TRBJ1-3, with a possible D match to TRBD1 (5 bases). CDR3 length: 13 amino acids. V dropped 3 bases and J dropped 2 bases, with 8 bases sitting between them. Germline loops: CDR1 SQVTM, CDR2 ANQGSEA. CDR3 residues: CSVEAGTGNTIYF. CDR3 nucleotides: TGCAGCGTTGAGGCAGGGACTGGAAACACCATATATTTT.

This clonotype showed up just a few times. The J gene is TRBJ1-2, the V gene TRBV10-3; weak D call: TRBD1 (5 bases). CDR3 size: 12 residues. Trimming pared 7 bases from V and 4 bases from J, leaving 10 bases between. Per the germline V gene, CDR1 is ENHRY and CDR2 is SYGVKD. The CDR3 coding sequence is TGTGCCATCACGGGGGATCTCTATGGCTACACCTTC. This encodes CAITGDLYGYTF.

This clonotype was detected ten times or more. The chain has TRBV7-2 and TRBJ1-4; 9 bases are a match to TRBD1. The CDR3 spans 15 residues. The ends lost 5 bases at V and 8 bases at J; junction bases unmatched: 9. From germline, CDR1 is SGHTA and CDR2 FQGNSA. The CDR3 region is CASSPRTGEREKLFF. In DNA form, the CDR3 reads TGTGCCAGCAGCCCCCGGACAGGGGAAAGAGAAAAACTGTTTTTT.

The rearrangement joins TRBV30 to TRBJ1-5; unclear D gene. Trimming left V 0 bases short and J 1 base short, with 7 bases between. The germline V gene has CDR1 GTSNPN and CDR2 SVGIG (reference sequence). The CDR3 spans 14 residues. The DNA of the CDR3 is TGTGCCTGGAGTGTGTCAGAAAGCAATCAGCCCCAGCATTTT. Encoded protein: CAWSVSESNQPQHF.

This clonotype occurred many times. The rearrangement uses TRBV20-1 and TRBJ1-5; D might be TRBD1 (5 bases). Germline CDR1 and CDR2: DFQATT and SNEGSKA (reference sequence). The V end was cut by 3 bases, the J end by 6 bases, with 18 bases between. The CDR3 has 15 amino acids. CDR3 nucleotides: TGCAGTGCTAGTTCGGCGGGCAGGGTCAGTCAGCCCCAGCATTTT. It encodes CSASSAGRVSQPQHF.

The V call is TRBV2, the J call TRBJ2-2; TRBD1 agrees at 9 bases. Germline CDR1 and CDR2: SNHLY and FYNNEI. The CDR3 extends over 15 amino acids. V dropped 7 bases and J dropped 6; count of bases not matched to a gene: 9. Written as DNA, the CDR3 is TGTGCCAGCACTCCCGGGACAGGGTATGCCGGGGAGCTGTTTTTT. Residues: CASTPGTGYAGELFF.

The chain combines TRBV7-2 with TRBJ1-1; D gene ambiguous. Deletions cut 1 base from V and 0 bases from J, with 6 bases between. The CDR3 is made up of 14 amino acids. Germline CDR1 and CDR2: SGHTA and FQGNSA. The CDR3 DNA reads as TGTGCCAGCAGCTTAGTGAGGATGAACACTGAAGCTTTCTTT. Amino acids: CASSLVRMNTEAFF.

This clonotype was seen at least ten times. The J gene is TRBJ1-4, the V gene TRBV5-1, with D hard to call. CDR1 and CDR2 (germline): SGHRS, YFSETQ. This CDR3 is built from 15 residues. Trimming cost V 4 bases and J 7 bases, with 17 bases left between them. CDR3 protein: CASSQLGAAGEKLFF. For the CDR3, the DNA is TGCGCCAGCAGCCAACTCGGAGCGGCGGGTGAAAAACTGTTTTTT.

This chain uses TRBV12-3 or TRBV12-4 with TRBJ1-2; a possible D gene is TRBD1 (5 bases). Trimming removed 10 bases from V and 6 bases from J, with 21 bases in between. The length of the CDR3 is 14 residues. CDR3 protein: CAIRVRDGSDGYTF. The DNA for the CDR3 is TGTGCCATTCGGGTAAGGGACGGTTCGGATGGCTACACCTTC.

CDR3 loop: CASGQGLYGSEQFF. The CDR3 DNA sequence: TGTGCCAGCGGCCAGGGCCTCTACGGAAGTGAGCAGTTCTTC. The rearrangement uses TRBV12-3 or TRBV12-4 and TRBJ2-1, with a weak D call TRBD1 (5 bases). This CDR3 is built from 14 residues. The V end lost 8 bases, the J end lost 9 bases, and 20 bases lay between the germline ends.

This clonotype was found a few times. An end of the junction differs from the germline gene, which may be a read error. The V and J genes are TRBV5-1 and TRBJ2-7; 7 positions agree with TRBD2. CDR1 SGHRS and CDR2 YFSETQ come from the germline V gene. This CDR3 spans 15 amino acids. CDR3 in amino acids: CASSSTSYPRDEQYF. The CDR3 coding sequence is TGCGCCAGTAGCTCGACTAGCTACCCGAGGGACGAGCAGTACTTC.

This rearrangement joins TRBV3-1 to TRBJ1-1; 7 bases fit TRBD1. J was trimmed by 0 bases and V by 4 bases; bases with no gene match: 2. The CDR3 consists of 14 residues. CDR1 LGHDT and CDR2 YNNKEL come from the germline V gene (reference sequence). The DNA of the CDR3 is TGTGCCAGCAGCCGGGGACAGATGAACACTGAAGCTTTCTTT. Encoded protein: CASSRGQMNTEAFF.

This clonotype showed up just a few times. The CDR3: CASSPRAGHQETQYF. The CDR3 nucleotides read TGTGCCAGCAGTCCCAGGGCCGGACATCAAGAGACCCAGTACTTC. This chain links TRBV12-3 or TRBV12-4 with TRBJ2-5, with D perhaps TRBD1 (5 bases). V shed 5 bases and J shed 2 bases, with 15 bases lying between them. The CDR3 sequence is 15 residues long.

This clonotype was seen repeatedly, ten times or more. The J gene is TRBJ2-7, the V gene TRBV29-1; D is ambiguous. The CDR3 length is 13 residues. V lost 7 bases and J 7 bases, leaving 20 bases between the germline ends. Germline V lookup: CDR1 SQVTM, CDR2 ANQGSEA. CDR3 loop: CSGGQALGEEQYF. The CDR3 coding sequence is TGCAGCGGCGGCCAGGCCCTCGGAGAGGAGCAGTACTTC.

This chain connects TRBV7-9 to TRBJ1-6; D call uncertain. The germline V gene encodes CDR1 SEHNR and CDR2 FQNEAQ (reference sequence). The length of the CDR3 is 15 residues. Trimming cost V 1 base and J 8 bases, with 12 bases left between them. The CDR3 loop reads CASSLGGWEDSPLHF. CDR3 sequence (DNA): TGTGCCAGCAGCTTAGGTGGTTGGGAGGATTCACCCCTCCACTTT.